This T cell receptor (beta chain) is drawn from a study of monozygotic twins with inflammatory bowel disease. General study points: Healthy twins shared more clonotypes with others than IBD patients, most markedly active ones. Among patients, repertoires may have gained variability from differing immunosuppressive treatments. Twin concordance left repertoire similarity unchanged, with limited power a possible explanation for this lack of difference.

About this clonotype: Its antigen remains unidentified.

TCRdb re-called the 5' RACE reads; every CDR3 protein appears as one record, without DNA. The sample has 150,000 or so distinct CDR3 sequences; the top ten hold 6.5% to 9%. The CDR3 contains 14 residues. The chain carries TRBV12-3 or TRBV12-4 and TRBJ1-1; no DNA is available, so the TRBD1 call from TCRdb remains unchecked. Source material: blood. The receptor was isolated from a human donor with ulcerative colitis or Crohn's disease, or a healthy co-twin of an affected twin (not recorded which). The chain's CDR3 is CASRETGGNTEAFF.